This T cell receptor (beta chain) was recovered during a study of blood T cell repertoires in COVID-19. Study details: The origin of the acute and convalescent COVID-19 samples was the United States, Italy and Spain.

From germline, CDR1 is SNHLY and CDR2 FYNNEI. V trimming: 7 bases; J trimming: 7 bases; junction bases outside the gene matches: 7. The length of the CDR3 is 14 residues. Sequenced by immunoSEQ multiplex PCR; TCRdb stores in-frame clones only, minus some. The sample comprises about 300,000 clones, nearly 90% of which are singletons, and about 2% rests with the top ten. Input material: peripheral blood. This clonotype was obtained from a woman aged 30 to 39 with COVID-19, enrolled during active disease. This chain connects TRBV2 to TRBJ1-6; 7 bases are a match to TRBD1. The CDR3 sequence is CASNRQGGNSPLHF. The CDR3 region has the DNA TGTGCCAGCAACCGACAGGGCGGGAATTCACCCCTCCACTTT.